These 24 T cell receptor beta chains came from one sample sequenced in a study of cytomegalovirus exposure and HLA in healthy donors. Data came from immunoSEQ multiplex PCR; TCRdb stores just in-frame clones and leaves some out. The data show 150,000 to 200,000 clones, 96% seen once. Sample: PBMCs. The receptor set was obtained from a woman younger than 35 in good health and CMV-seronegative.

The chain has TRBV18 and TRBJ1-6; D is unclear. From germline, CDR1 is KGHSH and CDR2 LQKENI. The CDR3 contains 15 residues. Between the trimmed V and J ends, which lost 1 base and 8 bases, there was a span of 12 bases. The CDR3 reads CASSPQKHEDSPLHF. As DNA, the CDR3 is TGTGCCAGCTCACCACAGAAACATGAGGATTCACCCCTCCACTTT. The entire variable domain, with the rest obtained from reference TRBV18 and TRBJ1-6, is as follows: NAGVMQNPRHLVRRRGQEARLRCSPMKGHSHVYWYRQLPEEGLKFMVYLQKENIIDESGMPKERFSAEFPKEGPSILRIQQVVRGDSAAYFCASSPQKHEDSPLHFGNGTRLTVT.

The chain carries TRBV5-4 and TRBJ1-4; TRBD1 might be the D (5 bases). The CDR3 runs to 16 residues. Germline loops: CDR1 SGHNT, CDR2 YYREEE (reference sequence). V was shortened by 0 bases and J by 0 bases, with 9 bases between the two germline ends. CDR3 sequence (DNA): TGTGCCAGCAGCTTGGGGGGCAGACCAACTAATGAAAAACTGTTTTTT. Translated, it gives CASSLGGRPTNEKLFF.

The chain joins TRBV6-5 to TRBJ2-7, with D possibly being TRBD1 (6 bases). There are 15 residues in the CDR3. The germline V gene encodes CDR1 MNHEY and CDR2 SVGAGI. The V gene lost 0 bases and the J gene lost 0 bases, with 9 bases spanning the gap. CDR3 protein: CASSYSLDSSYEQYF. The CDR3, as DNA: TGTGCCAGCAGTTACTCTCTGGACAGCTCCTACGAGCAGTACTTC.

The gene calls are TRBV5-1 and TRBJ1-2, with D possibly TRBD1 on 6 matching bases. The V gene lost 6 bases and the J gene lost 1 base, with 13 bases spanning the gap. Per germline, CDR1 SGHRS and CDR2 YFSETQ. CDR3 length equals 14 residues. The DNA for the CDR3 is TGCGCCAGCAAAAAGACAGGAAGTAACTATGGCTACACCTTC. Translating it yields CASKKTGSNYGYTF.

The chain uses TRBV7-2 and TRBJ2-7; D remains ambiguous. V was pared by 5 bases and J by 6 bases, with 11 bases between. Germline assignment: CDR1 SGHTA and CDR2 FQGNSA. CDR3 length: 12 amino acids. The CDR3 nucleotides read TGTGCCAGCAGCGATTCGTTTAGCGAGCAGTACTTC. Encoded protein: CASSDSFSEQYF.

The rearrangement links TRBV7-8 to TRBJ2-1; 10 nucleotides align to TRBD2. The V gene end was trimmed by 1 base and the J gene end by 12 bases; junction bases not matched to a gene: 9. The CDR3 totals 15 residues. CDR1 SGHVS and CDR2 FQNEAQ come from the germline V gene. The CDR3: CASSLEGGLARWQFF. CDR3 bases: TGTGCCAGCAGCTTAGAGGGGGGACTAGCGAGGTGGCAGTTCTTC.

The chain joins TRBV6-1 to TRBJ1-2; D remains ambiguous. Germline CDR1 MNHNS, CDR2 SASEGT. The CDR3 length is 14 residues. Trimming shortened V by 3 bases and J by 0 bases, and 8 bases separated the two germline ends. The CDR3 here is CASSDRGANYGYTF. In nucleotides, the CDR3 is TGTGCCAGCAGTGATCGAGGAGCTAACTATGGCTACACCTTC.

This clone was counted a single time. The chain couples TRBV7-8 to TRBJ1-2; 10 nucleotides agree with TRBD1. The V and J ends lost 4 bases and 7 bases, in that order; junction bases with no gene match: 21. The germline V gene encodes CDR1 SGHVS and CDR2 FQNEAQ. The CDR3 is 19 residues long. CDR3 sequence reads: CASSSRGLRDRGFKRGYTF. CDR3 nucleotide sequence: TGTGCCAGCAGCTCCCGAGGGCTCCGGGACAGGGGTTTTAAGCGTGGCTACACCTTC.

The V and J genes are TRBV6-1 and TRBJ2-5; D is possibly TRBD2 (7 bases). This CDR3 has 15 residues. CDR1 and CDR2 (germline): MNHNS, SASEGT. With 7 bases removed from V and 5 bases from J, the gap between germline ends came to 20 bases. The chain's CDR3 is CASTPRRGGTETQYF. DNA for the CDR3: TGTGCCAGCACCCCTAGGAGGGGGGGGACGGAGACCCAGTACTTC.

J is TRBJ2-1 and V is TRBV5-1; 12 positions agree with TRBD1. V lost 4 bases and J lost 8; bases outside the gene matches: 7. The CDR3 contains 15 residues. Per the germline V gene, CDR1 is SGHRS and CDR2 is YFSETQ. For the CDR3, the DNA is TGCGCCAGCAGCACGGGACAGGGGGCAATATATGAGCAGTTCTTC. Encoded protein: CASSTGQGAIYEQFF.

Written as DNA, the CDR3 is TGTGCCAGCAGCCCCCCCCAGGAGGAGCTTAATGGCTACACCTTC. It yields the protein CASSPPQEELNGYTF. This chain links TRBV27 with TRBJ1-2; D is ambiguous. The germline V gene encodes CDR1 MNHEY and CDR2 SMNVEV (reference sequence). The CDR3 contains 15 residues. Trimming cost V 6 bases and J 6 bases, with 20 bases left between them.

The chain carries TRBV6-1 and TRBJ1-5; unclear D gene. V lost 4 bases and J lost 1, with 11 bases in between. The CDR3 covers 15 residues. Germline assignment: CDR1 MNHNS and CDR2 SASEGT. DNA for the CDR3: TGTGCCAGCAGTGGCGTAACAGACAGCAATCAGCCCCAGCATTTT. Its protein is CASSGVTDSNQPQHF.

V usage is TRBV18 and J usage is TRBJ2-3; 8 bases line up with TRBD2. This CDR3 is built from 18 residues. In germline, CDR1 is KGHSH, CDR2 LQKENI. The trim removed 0 bases at V and 1 base at J, leaving 9 bases unmatched. CDR3 coding DNA: TGTGCCAGCTCACCACCGAGGGGAGCGGGGGAAGGCACAGATACGCAGTATTTT. Protein product: CASSPPRGAGEGTDTQYF.

The V and J genes are TRBV30 and TRBJ2-7; 8 bases map to TRBD1. This CDR3 is 15 amino acids long. Trimming removed 3 bases from V and 5 bases from J; junction bases left unmatched: 12. CDR1 is GTSNPN, CDR2 SVGIG, per germline (reference sequence). The CDR3 DNA reads as TGTGCCTGGAGCCAGGCGGGCAGGGGGCGTCACGAGCAGTACTTC. Protein: CAWSQAGRGRHEQYF.

The chain is built from TRBV7-9 and TRBJ1-2; D gene unclear. The CDR3 covers 13 residues. Trimming left V 4 bases short and J 10 bases short, with 16 bases between. CDR1 and CDR2 (germline): SEHNR, FQNEAQ (reference sequence). CDR3 sequence reads: CASSSSLSLDYTF. The CDR3 DNA reads as TGTGCCAGCAGCTCTAGTCTGTCGCTTGACTACACCTTC.

CDR3 region: CASSPRQASYEQYF. The CDR3 region has the DNA TGTGCCAGCAGCCCTCGGCAGGCCTCCTACGAGCAGTACTTC. V is TRBV9 and J is TRBJ2-7, with D unresolved. V dropped 4 bases and J dropped 0 bases, with 11 bases sitting between them. Germline-derived CDR1 and CDR2 are SGDLS and YYNGEE. CDR3 length: 14 amino acids.

The chain carries TRBV10-3 and TRBJ2-7, with 8 bases aligning to TRBD1. CDR1 ENHRY and CDR2 SYGVKD come from the germline V gene. The CDR3 is made up of 14 amino acids. V was pared by 5 bases and J by 4 bases, with 7 bases of the junction left unmatched. CDR3 coding DNA: TGTGCCATCAGTACCCAGGGGGCTTTTTACGAGCAGTACTTC. Its translation: CAISTQGAFYEQYF.

J is TRBJ1-2 and V is TRBV6-6; 10 nucleotides align to TRBD1. Germline V lookup: CDR1 MNHNY, CDR2 SVGAGI (reference sequence). This CDR3 comprises 14 residues. J gave up 2 bases and V 5 bases, and 2 bases lay outside the gene matches. The DNA for the CDR3 is TGTGCCAGCAGTACGGACAGGGGGAACTATGGCTACACCTTC. This encodes CASSTDRGNYGYTF.

The chain is built from TRBV9 and TRBJ2-1, with 11 positions matching TRBD2. The CDR3 extends over 15 amino acids. Trimming removed 4 bases from V and 9 bases from J; junction bases left unmatched: 9. Germline V gene data show CDR1 as SGDLS and CDR2 as YYNGEE. CDR3 in amino acids: CASSTLAGGLSEQFF. The DNA of the CDR3 is TGTGCCAGCAGCACATTAGCGGGGGGGCTGAGTGAGCAGTTCTTC.

The gene calls are TRBV6-6 and TRBJ2-7; 9 nucleotides align to TRBD1. V lost 5 bases to trimming and J lost 4 bases; unmatched junction nucleotides: 3. The CDR3 is 13 amino acids. The germline gives CDR1 MNHNY, CDR2 SVGAGI (reference sequence). The DNA of the CDR3 is TGTGCCAGCAGTAGGGACAGGGCGTACGAGCAGTACTTC. This sequence encodes CASSRDRAYEQYF.

The chain is built from TRBV5-6 and TRBJ2-5; D call uncertain. Germline V CDR1 and CDR2: SGHDT, YYEEEE. The CDR3 spans 14 residues. V lost 4 bases and J 2 bases, leaving 12 bases between the germline ends. The CDR3 bases are TGTGCCAGCAGCATAAAAGGCGGTCAAGAGACCCAGTACTTC. It translates to CASSIKGGQETQYF.

CDR3 sequence reads: CASSQGLGLEQYF. DNA for the CDR3: TGTGCCAGCAGCCAAGGACTGGGGCTCGAGCAGTACTTC. The chain couples TRBV4-2 to TRBJ2-7, with a tentative D call TRBD1 (5 bases). V was shortened by 1 base and J by 6 bases, with 10 bases between the two germline ends. This CDR3 contains 13 residues. CDR1 and CDR2 from the germline V gene are LGHNA and YNFKEQ.

The chain uses TRBV18 and TRBJ1-1; D not resolved. Germline lookup yields CDR1 KGHSH and CDR2 LQKENI. Trimming stripped 5 bases from V and 4 bases from J, with 14 bases between. The CDR3 sequence is 14 residues long. The CDR3 reads CASSSEAITTEAFF. Here the CDR3 DNA reads TGTGCCAGCTCATCGGAGGCAATAACCACTGAAGCTTTCTTT.

The V gene is TRBV5-6, the J gene TRBJ2-1, with a tentative D call TRBD1 (6 bases). Trimming stripped 3 bases from V and 4 bases from J, with 23 bases between. Looked up from germline, CDR1 is SGHDT and CDR2 is YYEEEE. The CDR3 is made up of 18 amino acids. CDR3 region: CASSWSPDRMIGYNEQFF. In DNA, the CDR3 is TGTGCCAGCAGCTGGAGCCCCGACAGGATGATCGGGTACAATGAGCAGTTCTTC. Based on the CDR3 plus reference TRBV5-6 and TRBJ2-1, the full variable domain is DAGVTQSPTHLIKTRGQQVTLRCSPKSGHDTVSWYQQALGQGPQFIFQYYEEEERQRGNFPDRFSGHQFPNYSSELNVNALLLGDSALYLCASSWSPDRMIGYNEQFFGPGTRLTVL.